A single sample gave rise to the 22 T cell receptor beta chains below, sequenced in a study of persistence of HIV-infected CD4 T cells. Cells were stimulated with CMV-infected fibroblast lysates at about 9.4 ug/mL. Sorted nonresponding memory CD4+ T cells were CD40L-negative, CD69-negative, CD45RO-high. These receptors' targets are unknown. The immunoSEQ assay was version 4, run in survey mode. The assay was immunoSEQ multiplex PCR, and TCRdb's table has in-frame clones only and misses some. The sample has about 28,000 clones, 78% seen once. The sequencing here drew on CD4+ T cells sorted from PBMCs after approximately 19-hour stimulation, taken from a patient who received antiretroviral therapy. The receptors come from an adult woman with HIV who was CMV-seropositive.

The gene calls are TRBV29-1 and TRBJ1-3, with D possibly TRBD1 on 5 matching bases. Looked up from germline, CDR1 is SQVTM and CDR2 is ANQGSEA. Trimming pared 3 bases from V and 0 bases from J, leaving 6 bases between. The CDR3 length is 13 residues. The CDR3 DNA follows: TGCAGCGTTGACCAGGGCTCTGGAAACACCATATATTTT. Translating gives CSVDQGSGNTIYF.

The V and J genes are TRBV7-9 and TRBJ1-2; 8 nucleotides align to TRBD1. The trim removed 6 bases at V and 8 bases at J, leaving 11 bases unmatched. CDR3 length: 14 residues. From germline, CDR1 is SEHNR and CDR2 FQNEAQ (reference sequence). In nucleotides, the CDR3 is TGTGCCAGCAGTTATGGACAGGGCGGAGGGGGCTACACCTTC. Translation gives CASSYGQGGGGYTF.

The chain has TRBV12-3 or TRBV12-4 and TRBJ1-3; D is uncertain. V was clipped by 4 bases and J by 0 bases, with 4 bases between them. The CDR3 totals 13 residues. DNA of the CDR3: TGTGCCAGCAGTTCCCGCTCTGGAAACACCATATATTTT. Its protein product is CASSSRSGNTIYF.

This chain joins TRBV5-4 and TRBJ1-1; 7 bases align to TRBD1. Germline trimming cut 1 base from V and 2 bases from J; bases unmatched to any gene: 2. CDR3 length equals 14 residues. Looked up from germline, CDR1 is SGHNT and CDR2 is YYREEE (reference sequence). This chain's CDR3 is CASSLTGENTEAFF. The CDR3 DNA follows: TGTGCCAGCAGCTTGACAGGGGAAAACACTGAAGCTTTCTTT.

The table lists this clone with a few counts. The chain couples TRBV30 to TRBJ1-1, with 9 nucleotides matching TRBD1. With 6 bases clipped from V and 7 bases from J, the junction kept 12 bases outside the gene matches. The CDR3 is 14 residues long. Looked up from germline, CDR1 is GTSNPN and CDR2 is SVGIG (reference sequence). CDR3 in amino acids: CACLTGTGRIEAFF. DNA for the CDR3: TGTGCCTGTCTAACCGGGACAGGGAGGATTGAAGCTTTCTTT.

The chain links TRBV5-1 to TRBJ1-1; 10 nucleotides match TRBD1. Germline V gene data show CDR1 as SGHRS and CDR2 as YFSETQ. The CDR3 is made up of 15 amino acids. With 6 bases clipped from V and 7 bases from J, the junction kept 12 bases outside the gene matches. The CDR3 DNA sequence: TGCGCCAGCACCCTGGGACAGGGGATAGGTGATGAAGCTTTCTTT. This encodes CASTLGQGIGDEAFF.

Only a few counts were recorded for this clone. V gene TRBV6-5 combines with J gene TRBJ1-3; possible D gene TRBD1, 5 bases. Trimming left V 6 bases short and J 6 bases short, with 15 bases between. Germline loops: CDR1 MNHEY, CDR2 SVGAGI. The CDR3 covers 14 residues. This CDR3 reads CASSLGGDANTIYF. The CDR3 coding sequence is TGTGCCAGCAGCTTGGGGGGGGATGCAAACACCATATATTTT.

V and J are TRBV7-6 and TRBJ1-3; the D gene is possibly TRBD1 (5 bases). Germline CDR1 is SGHVS and CDR2 is FNYEAQ. This CDR3 contains 16 residues. The V gene lost 2 bases and the J gene lost 4 bases, with 15 bases spanning the gap. The CDR3 sequence: CASSLMAGRGGNTIYF. CDR3 in DNA: TGTGCCAGCAGCTTAATGGCAGGGCGTGGGGGAAACACCATATATTTT.

The chain is built from TRBV11-1 and TRBJ1-1; 7 nucleotides agree with TRBD1. Germline values: CDR1 SGHAT, CDR2 FQDESV (reference sequence). This CDR3 spans 13 amino acids. V trimming: 1 base; J trimming: 8 bases; junction bases outside the gene matches: 4. In DNA form, the CDR3 reads TGTGCCAGCAGCTTAGGAGGGGGCCGCGAAGCTTTCTTT. It is translated as CASSLGGGREAFF.

The rearrangement joins TRBV24-1 to TRBJ2-3, with D perhaps assigned TRBD1 or TRBD2 (5 bases each). Germline-derived CDR1 and CDR2 are KGHDR and SFDVKD. There are 15 residues in the CDR3. The germline V and J ends were trimmed by 5 bases and 2 bases, with 13 bases remaining between them. The CDR3 here is CATSVGQGPTDTQYF. The DNA for the CDR3 is TGTGCCACCAGTGTAGGGCAGGGACCCACAGATACGCAGTATTTT.

The rearrangement joins TRBV12-3 or TRBV12-4 to TRBJ1-2; D is possibly TRBD1 (6 bases). The length of the CDR3 is 13 residues. Deletions cut 4 bases from V and 7 bases from J, with 13 bases between. The CDR3, as DNA: TGTGCCAGCAGTTCCTCGGGGGCAAGTGGCTACACCTTC. This translates into CASSSSGASGYTF.

In its sample, this clone was seen a few times. The V and J genes are TRBV6-5 and TRBJ1-5; TRBD1 agrees at 7 bases. CDR3 length equals 14 residues. The germline gives CDR1 MNHEY, CDR2 SVGAGI. The V gene end was trimmed by 7 bases and the J gene end by 4 bases; junction bases not matched to a gene: 7. CDR3 nucleotides: TGTGCCAGCATTCTAGACAGGGCAAATCAGCCCCAGCATTTT. Encoded protein: CASILDRANQPQHF.

The chain recombines TRBV13 with TRBJ1-5, with 10 positions matching TRBD1. The CDR3 covers 18 residues. V gave up 3 bases and J gave up 0 bases; unmatched junction bases: 8. Germline-derived CDR1 and CDR2 are PRHDT and FYEKMQ (reference sequence). Here the CDR3 reads CASSFLTGTGDSNQPQHF. CDR3 in DNA: TGTGCCAGCAGCTTTCTGACCGGGACAGGGGATAGCAATCAGCCCCAGCATTTT.

The table lists this clone with a few counts. This chain links TRBV2 with TRBJ1-6; D remains ambiguous. CDR1 and CDR2 (germline): SNHLY, FYNNEI. This CDR3 comprises 15 residues. Trimming cost V 1 base and J 7 bases, with 11 bases left between them. CDR3 bases: TGTGCCAGCAGTGAAGTCGCCAACGCAAATTCACCCCTCCACTTT. Amino acid sequence: CASSEVANANSPLHF.

The chain combines TRBV28 with TRBJ2-7, with TRBD1 identical over 10 bases. From germline, CDR1 is MDHEN and CDR2 SYDVKM. The ends lost 9 bases at V and 5 bases at J; junction bases unmatched: 13. This CDR3 is built from 15 residues. The CDR3 sequence is CASSAAGTGDHEQYF. The CDR3 bases are TGTGCCAGTTCTGCCGCCGGGACAGGGGACCACGAGCAGTACTTC. Full variable domain (rest looked up from reference TRBV28 and TRBJ2-7): DVKVTQSSRYLVKRTGEKVFLECVQDMDHENMFWYRQDPGLGLRLIYFSYDVKMKEKGDIPEGYSVSREKKERFSLILESASTNQTSMYLCASSAAGTGDHEQYFGPGTRLTVT.

This chain connects TRBV6-4 to TRBJ1-6, with TRBD1 as a possible D gene (5 bases). Trimming took off 5 bases at V and 7 bases at J, with 12 bases between the two ends. This CDR3 is built from 14 residues. Looked up from germline, CDR1 is MRHNA and CDR2 is SNTAGT. In DNA form, the CDR3 reads TGTGCCAGCAGTAGGACGGAGGGGAATTCACCCCTCCACTTT. Translation gives CASSRTEGNSPLHF.

V is TRBV5-1 and J is TRBJ1-2, with D possibly TRBD1 on 6 matching bases. Per germline, CDR1 SGHRS and CDR2 YFSETQ. V was trimmed by 4 bases and J by 6 bases, leaving 19 bases between them. This CDR3 contains 15 residues. Written as DNA, the CDR3 is TGCGCCAGCAGCCTCTCCGACAGGCGAAGGGATGGCTACACCTTC. This translates into CASSLSDRRRDGYTF. The whole variable domain, filled in from reference TRBV5-1 and TRBJ1-2, reads KAGVTQTPRYLIKTRGQQVTLSCSPISGHRSVSWYQQTPGQGLQFLFEYFSETQRNKGNFPGRFSGRQFSNSRSEMNVSTLELGDSALYLCASSLSDRRRDGYTFGSGTRLTVV.

The count of this clone is one. The chain has TRBV6-2 or TRBV6-3 and TRBJ1-1; 10 bases are shared with TRBD1. Germline CDR1 reads MNHEY; CDR2 reads SVGEGT. The CDR3 spans 13 residues. V was clipped by 5 bases and J by 4 bases; unmatched bases: 1. The DNA of the CDR3 is TGTGCCAGCAGTCGGGACAGGGGCACTGAAGCTTTCTTT. Amino acids: CASSRDRGTEAFF.

The chain is built from TRBV5-1 and TRBJ1-1; D possibly corresponds to TRBD1 (5 bases). Deletions cut 4 bases from V and 4 bases from J, with 11 bases between. CDR3 size: 13 residues. CDR1 is SGHRS and CDR2 is YFSETQ in the germline V gene. The CDR3 nucleotides read TGCGCCAGCAGCGTACAGGCTCGCACTGAAGCTTTCTTT. Translation gives CASSVQARTEAFF.

This chain joins TRBV15 and TRBJ2-4; TRBD2 is a possible D gene (7 bases). The V end was cut by 3 bases, the J end by 0 bases, with 15 bases between. The CDR3 is made up of 17 amino acids. Germline CDR1 is LNHNV and CDR2 is YYDKDF (reference sequence). CDR3: CATSRRGGTLAKNIQYF. CDR3 nucleotide sequence: TGTGCCACCAGCAGGAGGGGGGGGACGTTAGCCAAAAACATTCAGTACTTC.

The rearrangement links TRBV20-1 to TRBJ2-7, with D unresolved. Germline V gene data show CDR1 as DFQATT and CDR2 as SNEGSKA (reference sequence). This CDR3 contains 14 residues. Trimming removed 3 bases at V and 3 bases at J, with 15 bases between. The CDR3 DNA is TGCAGTGCTAGTCGAACCGCTGATTACTACGAGCAGTACTTC. It specifies CSASRTADYYEQYF.

The rearrangement links TRBV7-3 to TRBJ2-2; TRBD2 matches at 7 bases. The CDR3 extends over 16 amino acids. Germline V gene data show CDR1 as SGHTA and CDR2 as FQGTGA. J lost 1 base, V lost 2 bases, and 4 bases had no gene match. This CDR3 is CASSLVPSGNTGELFF. For the CDR3, the DNA is TGTGCCAGCAGCTTAGTTCCTAGCGGGAACACCGGGGAGCTGTTTTTT.